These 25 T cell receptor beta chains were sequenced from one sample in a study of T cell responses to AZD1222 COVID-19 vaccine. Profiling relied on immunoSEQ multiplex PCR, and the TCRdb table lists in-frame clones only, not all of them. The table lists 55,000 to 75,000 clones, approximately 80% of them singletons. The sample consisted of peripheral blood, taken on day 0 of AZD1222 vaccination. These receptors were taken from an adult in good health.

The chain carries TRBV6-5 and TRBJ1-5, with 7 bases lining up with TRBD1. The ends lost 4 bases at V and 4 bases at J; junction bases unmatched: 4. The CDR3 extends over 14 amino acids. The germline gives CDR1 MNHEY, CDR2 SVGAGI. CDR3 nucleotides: TGTGCCAGCAGTTCGAGGGGGCGGAATCAGCCCCAGCATTTT. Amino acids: CASSSRGRNQPQHF.

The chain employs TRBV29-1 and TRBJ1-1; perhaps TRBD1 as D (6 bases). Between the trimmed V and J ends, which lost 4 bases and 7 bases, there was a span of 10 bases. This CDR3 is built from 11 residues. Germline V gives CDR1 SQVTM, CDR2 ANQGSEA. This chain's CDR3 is CSVGQGIEAFF. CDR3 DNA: TGCAGCGTTGGCCAGGGGATTGAAGCTTTCTTT.

CDR3: CATAAGSNQPQHF. As DNA, the CDR3 is TGTGCCACAGCGGCAGGAAGCAATCAGCCCCAGCATTTT. This chain links TRBV12-3 or TRBV12-4 with TRBJ1-5, with no clear D. The CDR3 spans 13 residues. V was cut by 10 bases and J by 1 base, with 11 bases left in between.

CDR3 coding DNA: TGTGCCAGCAGCTCCTCCCCGGTTGGCAGGGCTAATGAAAAACTGTTTTTT. Residues: CASSSSPVGRANEKLFF. V is TRBV7-2 and J is TRBJ1-4; D is perhaps TRBD1 (5 bases). Looked up from germline, CDR1 is SGHTA and CDR2 is FQGNSA. This CDR3 contains 17 residues. Between the trimmed V and J ends, which lost 4 bases and 3 bases, there was a span of 18 bases. Filled out from reference TRBV7-2 and TRBJ1-4, the complete variable domain reads GAGVSQSPSNKVTEKGKDVELRCDPISGHTALYWYRQSLGQGLEFLIYFQGNSAPDKSGLPSDRFSAERTGGSVSTLTIQRTQQEDSAVYLCASSSSPVGRANEKLFFGSGTQLSVL.

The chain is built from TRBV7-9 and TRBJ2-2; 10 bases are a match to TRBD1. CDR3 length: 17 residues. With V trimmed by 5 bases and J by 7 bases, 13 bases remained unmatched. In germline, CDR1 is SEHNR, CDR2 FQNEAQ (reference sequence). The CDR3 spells CASSIDRDRGRGGELFF. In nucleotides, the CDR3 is TGTGCCAGCAGCATAGATCGGGACAGGGGAAGGGGCGGGGAGCTGTTTTTT.

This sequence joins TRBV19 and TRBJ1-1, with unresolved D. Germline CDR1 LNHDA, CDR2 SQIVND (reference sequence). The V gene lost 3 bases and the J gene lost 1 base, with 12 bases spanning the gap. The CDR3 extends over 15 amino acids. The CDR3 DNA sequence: TGTGCCAGTAGTATGAACGGAGTGGGGAACACTGAAGCTTTCTTT. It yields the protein CASSMNGVGNTEAFF.

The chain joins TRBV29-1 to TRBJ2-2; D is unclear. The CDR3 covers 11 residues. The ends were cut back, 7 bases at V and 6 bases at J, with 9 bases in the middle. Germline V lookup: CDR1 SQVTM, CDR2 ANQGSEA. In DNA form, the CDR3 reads TGCAGCGCTCGTGAGTCCGGGGAGCTGTTTTTT. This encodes CSARESGELFF.

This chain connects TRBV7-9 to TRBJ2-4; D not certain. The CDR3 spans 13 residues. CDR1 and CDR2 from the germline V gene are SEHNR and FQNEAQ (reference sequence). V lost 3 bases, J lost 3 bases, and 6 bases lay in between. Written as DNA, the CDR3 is TGTGCCAGCAGCTTGATTGGCAAAAACATTCAGTACTTC. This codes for CASSLIGKNIQYF.

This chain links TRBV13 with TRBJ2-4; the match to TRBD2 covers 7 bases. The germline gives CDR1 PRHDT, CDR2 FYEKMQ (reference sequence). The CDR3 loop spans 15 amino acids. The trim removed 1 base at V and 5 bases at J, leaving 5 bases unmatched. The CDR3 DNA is TGTGCCAGCAGCTTAGACAGCGGGGCCGAAAACATTCAGTACTTC. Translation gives CASSLDSGAENIQYF. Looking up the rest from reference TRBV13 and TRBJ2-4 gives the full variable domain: AAGVIQSPRHLIKEKRETATLKCYPIPRHDTVYWYQQGPGQDPQFLISFYEKMQSDKGSIPDRFSAQQFSDYHSELNMSSLELGDSALYFCASSLDSGAENIQYFGAGTRLSVL.

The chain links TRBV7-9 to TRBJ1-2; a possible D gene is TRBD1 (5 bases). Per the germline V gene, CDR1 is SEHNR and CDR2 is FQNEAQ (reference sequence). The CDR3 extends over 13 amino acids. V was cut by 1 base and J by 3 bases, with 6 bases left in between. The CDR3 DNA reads TGTGCCAGCAGCTTAGGACAGTACTATGGCTACACCTTC. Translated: CASSLGQYYGYTF.

The CDR3 DNA reads as TGTGCCGGTAACCAGGACAGGGCTAACTATGGCTACACCTTC. This sequence encodes CAGNQDRANYGYTF. The chain employs TRBV30 and TRBJ1-2, with 8 bases aligning to TRBD1. Germline-derived CDR1 and CDR2 are GTSNPN and SVGIG (reference sequence). The ends lost 8 bases at V and 0 bases at J; junction bases unmatched: 8. CDR3 length: 14 amino acids.

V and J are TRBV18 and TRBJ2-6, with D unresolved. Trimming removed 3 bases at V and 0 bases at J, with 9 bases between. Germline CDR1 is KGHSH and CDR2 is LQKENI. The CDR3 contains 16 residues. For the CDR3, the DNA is TGTGCCAGCTCACCGACGCCTTCCTCTGGGGCCAACGTCCTGACTTTC. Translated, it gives CASSPTPSSGANVLTF.

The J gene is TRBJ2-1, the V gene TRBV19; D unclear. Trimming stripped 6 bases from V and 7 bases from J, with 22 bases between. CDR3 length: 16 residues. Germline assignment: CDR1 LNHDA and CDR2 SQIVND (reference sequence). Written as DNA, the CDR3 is TGTGCCAGTAGGGATACCTCAATGGGTCCGCGTAATGAGCAGTTCTTC. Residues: CASRDTSMGPRNEQFF.

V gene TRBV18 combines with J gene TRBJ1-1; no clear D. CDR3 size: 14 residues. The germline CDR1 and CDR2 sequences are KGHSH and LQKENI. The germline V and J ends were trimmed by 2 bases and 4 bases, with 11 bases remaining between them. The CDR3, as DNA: TGTGCCAGCTCACCAGGGCAGGCCCCCACTGAAGCTTTCTTT. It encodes CASSPGQAPTEAFF.

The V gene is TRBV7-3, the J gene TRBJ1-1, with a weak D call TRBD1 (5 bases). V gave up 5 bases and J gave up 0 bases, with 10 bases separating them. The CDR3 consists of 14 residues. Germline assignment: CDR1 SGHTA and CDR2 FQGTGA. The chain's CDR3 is CASSPQGVNTEAFF. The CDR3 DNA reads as TGTGCCAGCAGCCCCCAGGGCGTGAACACTGAAGCTTTCTTT.

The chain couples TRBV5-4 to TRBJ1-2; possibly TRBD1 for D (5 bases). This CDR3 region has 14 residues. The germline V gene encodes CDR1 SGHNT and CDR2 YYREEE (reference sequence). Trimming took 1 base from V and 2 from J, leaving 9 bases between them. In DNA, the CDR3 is TGTGCCAGCAGCTTGTTGGGGGGAAACTATGGCTACACCTTC. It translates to CASSLLGGNYGYTF.

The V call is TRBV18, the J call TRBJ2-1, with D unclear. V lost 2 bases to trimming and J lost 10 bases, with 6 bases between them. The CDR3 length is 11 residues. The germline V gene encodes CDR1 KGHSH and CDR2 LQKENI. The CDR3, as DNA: TGTGCCAGCTCACCAATGGGAGAGCAGTTCTTC. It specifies CASSPMGEQFF.

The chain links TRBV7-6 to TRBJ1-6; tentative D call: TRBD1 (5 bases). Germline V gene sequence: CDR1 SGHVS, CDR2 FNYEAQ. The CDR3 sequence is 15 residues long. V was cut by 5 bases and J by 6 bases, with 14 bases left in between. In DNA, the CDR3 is TGTGCCAGCAGCCCCCAAGCTGGGGGTAATTCACCCCTCCACTTT. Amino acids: CASSPQAGGNSPLHF.

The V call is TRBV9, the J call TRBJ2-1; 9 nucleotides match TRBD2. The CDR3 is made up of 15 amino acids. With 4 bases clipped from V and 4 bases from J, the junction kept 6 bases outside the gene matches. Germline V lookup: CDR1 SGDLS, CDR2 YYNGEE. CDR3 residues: CASSYSGGLYNEQFF. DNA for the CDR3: TGTGCCAGCAGCTATAGCGGGGGCCTATACAATGAGCAGTTCTTC. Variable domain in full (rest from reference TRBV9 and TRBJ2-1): DSGVTQTPKHLITATGQRVTLRCSPRSGDLSVYWYQQSLDQGLQFLIQYYNGEERAKGNILERFSAQQFPDLHSELNLSSLELGDSALYFCASSYSGGLYNEQFFGPGTRLTVL.

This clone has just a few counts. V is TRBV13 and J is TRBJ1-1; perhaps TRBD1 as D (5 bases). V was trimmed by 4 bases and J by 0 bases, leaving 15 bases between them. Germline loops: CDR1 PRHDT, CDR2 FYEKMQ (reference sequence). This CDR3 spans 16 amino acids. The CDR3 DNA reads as TGTGCCAGCAGCTCCAGGACAAGATCGATGAACACTGAAGCTTTCTTT. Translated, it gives CASSSRTRSMNTEAFF.

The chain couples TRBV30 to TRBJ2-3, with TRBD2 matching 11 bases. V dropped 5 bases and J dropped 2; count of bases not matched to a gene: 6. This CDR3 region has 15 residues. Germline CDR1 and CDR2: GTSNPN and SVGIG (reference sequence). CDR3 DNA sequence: TGTGCCTGGGCTCCTAGCGGGGGGACCACAGATACGCAGTATTTT. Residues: CAWAPSGGTTDTQYF.

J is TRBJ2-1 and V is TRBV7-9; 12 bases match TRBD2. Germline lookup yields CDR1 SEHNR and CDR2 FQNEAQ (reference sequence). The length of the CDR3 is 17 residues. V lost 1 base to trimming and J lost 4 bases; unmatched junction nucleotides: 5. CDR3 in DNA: TGTGCCAGCAGCTTAGAACGGCTAGCGGGGGGGTACAATGAGCAGTTCTTC. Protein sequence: CASSLERLAGGYNEQFF.

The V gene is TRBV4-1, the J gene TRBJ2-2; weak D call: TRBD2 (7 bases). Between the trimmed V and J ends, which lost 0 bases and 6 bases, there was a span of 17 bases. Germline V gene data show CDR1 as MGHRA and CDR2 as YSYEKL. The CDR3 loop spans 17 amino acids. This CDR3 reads CASSQDLGGRGPGELFF. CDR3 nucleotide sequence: TGCGCCAGCAGCCAAGATTTGGGGGGGCGCGGTCCCGGGGAGCTGTTTTTT.

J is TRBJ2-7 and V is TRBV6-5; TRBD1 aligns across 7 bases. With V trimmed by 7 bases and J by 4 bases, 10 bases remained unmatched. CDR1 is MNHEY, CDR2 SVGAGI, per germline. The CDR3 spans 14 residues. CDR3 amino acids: CASTDRDGPYEQYF. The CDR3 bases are TGTGCCAGCACCGACAGGGACGGACCATACGAGCAGTACTTC.

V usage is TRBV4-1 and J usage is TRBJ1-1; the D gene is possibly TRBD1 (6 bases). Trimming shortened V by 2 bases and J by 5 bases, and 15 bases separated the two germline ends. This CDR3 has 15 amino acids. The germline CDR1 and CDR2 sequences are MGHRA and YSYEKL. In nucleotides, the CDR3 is TGCGCCAGCAGCCAACCCACCCAGGGGTGGACTGAAGCTTTCTTT. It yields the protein CASSQPTQGWTEAFF.